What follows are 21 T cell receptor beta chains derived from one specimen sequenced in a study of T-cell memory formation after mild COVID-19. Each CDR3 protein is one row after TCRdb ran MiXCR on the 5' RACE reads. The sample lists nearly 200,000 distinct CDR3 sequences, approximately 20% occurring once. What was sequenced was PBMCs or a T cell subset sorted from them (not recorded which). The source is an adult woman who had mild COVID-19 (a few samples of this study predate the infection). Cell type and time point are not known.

DNA for the CDR3: TGTGCCATCAGTGAGTCAGATGGGTTTGGCTACACCTTC. Protein: CAISESDGFGYTF. The V call is TRBV10-3, the J call TRBJ1-2; D ambiguous. V lost 0 bases, J lost 7 bases, and 9 bases lay in between. The CDR3 runs to 13 residues. From germline, CDR1 is ENHRY and CDR2 SYGVKD.

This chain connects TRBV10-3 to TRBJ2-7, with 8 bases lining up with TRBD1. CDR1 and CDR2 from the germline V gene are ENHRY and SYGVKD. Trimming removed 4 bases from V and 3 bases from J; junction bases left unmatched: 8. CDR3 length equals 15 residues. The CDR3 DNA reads TGTGCCATCAGTGGGAGGCGGGACAGGAACTACGAGCAGTACTTC. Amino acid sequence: CAISGRRDRNYEQYF.

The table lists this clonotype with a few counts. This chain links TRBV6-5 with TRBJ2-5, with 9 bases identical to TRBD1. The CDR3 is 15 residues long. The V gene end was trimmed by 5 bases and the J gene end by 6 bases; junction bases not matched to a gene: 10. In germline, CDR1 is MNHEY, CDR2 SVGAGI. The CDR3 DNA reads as TGTGCCAGCAGTCCCGGAACAGGGGGCGGAAAGACCCAGTACTTC. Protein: CASSPGTGGGKTQYF.

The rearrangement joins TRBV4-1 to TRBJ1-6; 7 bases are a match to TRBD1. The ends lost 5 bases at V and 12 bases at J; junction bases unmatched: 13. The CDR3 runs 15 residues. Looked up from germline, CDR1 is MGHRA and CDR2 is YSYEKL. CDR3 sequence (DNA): TGCGCCAGCAGCACCCGACAGGGCGGAGGTGGACCCCTCCACTTT. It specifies CASSTRQGGGGPLHF.

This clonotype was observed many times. The CDR3 nucleotides are TGTGCCACCAGCAGAGATAGGGTAGATACGCAGTATTTT. Residues: CATSRDRVDTQYF. The chain uses TRBV15 and TRBJ2-3; unclear D gene. V shed 0 bases and J shed 5 bases, with 6 bases lying between them. CDR3 length: 13 amino acids. Germline lookup yields CDR1 LNHNV and CDR2 YYDKDF (reference sequence). Full variable domain (missing parts from reference TRBV15 and TRBJ2-3): DAMVIQNPRYQVTQFGKPVTLSCSQTLNHNVMYWYQQKSSQAPKLLFHYYDKDFNNEADTPDNFQSRRPNTSFCFLDIRSPGLGDTAMYLCATSRDRVDTQYFGPGTRLTVL.

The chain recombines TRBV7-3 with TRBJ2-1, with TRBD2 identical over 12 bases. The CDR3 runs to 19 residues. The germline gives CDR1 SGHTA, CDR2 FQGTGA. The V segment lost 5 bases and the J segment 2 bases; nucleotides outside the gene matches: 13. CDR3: CASSQIGLAGSEAYNEQFF. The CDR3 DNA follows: TGTGCCAGCAGCCAGATAGGACTAGCGGGATCGGAGGCCTACAATGAGCAGTTCTTC.

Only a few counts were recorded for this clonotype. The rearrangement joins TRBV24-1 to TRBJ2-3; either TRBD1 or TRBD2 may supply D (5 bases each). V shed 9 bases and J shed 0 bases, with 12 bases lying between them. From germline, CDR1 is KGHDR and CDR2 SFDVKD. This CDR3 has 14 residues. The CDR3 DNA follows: TGTGCCACCGCCGGGGCGATAAGCACAGATACGCAGTATTTT. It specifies CATAGAISTDTQYF.

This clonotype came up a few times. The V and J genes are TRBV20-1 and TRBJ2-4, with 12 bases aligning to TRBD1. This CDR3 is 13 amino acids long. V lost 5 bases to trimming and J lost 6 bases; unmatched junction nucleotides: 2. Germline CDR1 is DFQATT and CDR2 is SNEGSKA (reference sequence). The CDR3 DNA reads TGCAGTGCTGGGACAGGGGGCGGAAACATTCAGTACTTC. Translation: CSAGTGGGNIQYF.

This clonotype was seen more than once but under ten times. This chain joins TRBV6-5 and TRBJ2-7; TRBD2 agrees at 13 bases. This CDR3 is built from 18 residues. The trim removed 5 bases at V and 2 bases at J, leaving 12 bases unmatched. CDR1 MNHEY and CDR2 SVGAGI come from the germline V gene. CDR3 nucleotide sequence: TGTGCCAGCAGTCCCTCCACCGGGACTAGCGGGAACGCCTACGAGCAGTACTTC. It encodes CASSPSTGTSGNAYEQYF.

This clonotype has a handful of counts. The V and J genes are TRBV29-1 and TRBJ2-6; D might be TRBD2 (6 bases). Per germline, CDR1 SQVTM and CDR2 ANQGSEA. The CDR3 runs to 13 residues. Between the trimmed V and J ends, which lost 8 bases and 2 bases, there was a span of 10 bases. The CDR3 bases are TGCAGCACTGCGGGGACTGGGGCCAACGTCCTGACTTTC. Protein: CSTAGTGANVLTF.

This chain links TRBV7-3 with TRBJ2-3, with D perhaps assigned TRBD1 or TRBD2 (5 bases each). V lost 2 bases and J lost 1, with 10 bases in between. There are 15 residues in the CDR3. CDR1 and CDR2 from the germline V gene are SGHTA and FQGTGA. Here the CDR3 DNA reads TGTGCCAGCAGCTTACTGGGGGTGGGCACAGATACGCAGTATTTT. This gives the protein CASSLLGVGTDTQYF.

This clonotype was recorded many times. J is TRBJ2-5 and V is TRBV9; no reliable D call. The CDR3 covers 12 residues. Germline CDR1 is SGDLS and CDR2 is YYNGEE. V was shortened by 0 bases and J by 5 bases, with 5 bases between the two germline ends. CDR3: CASSVAGETQYF. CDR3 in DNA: TGTGCCAGCAGCGTAGCCGGGGAGACCCAGTACTTC.

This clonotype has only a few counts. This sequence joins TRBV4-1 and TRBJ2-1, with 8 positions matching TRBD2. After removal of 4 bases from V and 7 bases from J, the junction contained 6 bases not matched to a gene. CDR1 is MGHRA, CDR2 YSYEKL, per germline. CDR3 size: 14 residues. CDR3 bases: TGCGCCAGCAGCCCCTCAGGACTAGCAAATGAGCAGTTCTTC. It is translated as CASSPSGLANEQFF.

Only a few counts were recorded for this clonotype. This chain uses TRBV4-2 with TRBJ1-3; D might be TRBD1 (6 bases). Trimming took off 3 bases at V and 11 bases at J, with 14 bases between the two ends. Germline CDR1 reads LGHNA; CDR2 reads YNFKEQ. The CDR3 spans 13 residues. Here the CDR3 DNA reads TGTGCCAGCAGCCAGGACGACCAGGGGTCCATATATTTT. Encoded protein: CASSQDDQGSIYF.

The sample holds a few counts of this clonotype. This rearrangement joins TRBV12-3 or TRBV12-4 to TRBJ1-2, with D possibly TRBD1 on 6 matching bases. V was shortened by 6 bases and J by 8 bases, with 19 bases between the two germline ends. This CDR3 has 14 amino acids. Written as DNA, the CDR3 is TGTGCCAGCAGGTTGGACAGTCCCCGTGGGGGCTACACCTTC. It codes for CASRLDSPRGGYTF.

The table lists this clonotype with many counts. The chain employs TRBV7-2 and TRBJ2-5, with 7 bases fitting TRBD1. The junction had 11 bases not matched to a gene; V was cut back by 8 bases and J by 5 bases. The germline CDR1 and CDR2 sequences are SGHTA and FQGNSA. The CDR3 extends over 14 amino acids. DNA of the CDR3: TGTGCCAGCTTACCACAGGGGATCCGGGAGACCCAGTACTTC. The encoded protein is CASLPQGIRETQYF.

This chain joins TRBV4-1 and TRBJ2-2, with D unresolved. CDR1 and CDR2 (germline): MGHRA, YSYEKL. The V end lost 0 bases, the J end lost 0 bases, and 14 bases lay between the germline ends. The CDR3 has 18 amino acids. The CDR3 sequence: CASSQEPVRHANTGELFF. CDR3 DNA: TGCGCCAGCAGCCAAGAGCCCGTGCGGCATGCGAACACCGGGGAGCTGTTTTTT.

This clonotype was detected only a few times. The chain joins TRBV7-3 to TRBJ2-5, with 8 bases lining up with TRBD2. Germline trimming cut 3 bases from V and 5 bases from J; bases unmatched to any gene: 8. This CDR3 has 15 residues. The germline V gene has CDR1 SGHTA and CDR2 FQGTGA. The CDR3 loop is CASSLAGGSRETQYF. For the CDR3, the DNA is TGTGCCAGCAGCTTGGCGGGGGGTTCGCGTGAGACCCAGTACTTC. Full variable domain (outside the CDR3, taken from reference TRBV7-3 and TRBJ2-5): GAGVSQTPSNKVTEKGKYVELRCDPISGHTALYWYRQSLGQGPEFLIYFQGTGAADDSGLPNDRFFAVRPEGSVSTLKIQRTERGDSAVYLCASSLAGGSRETQYFGPGTRLLVL.

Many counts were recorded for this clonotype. The DNA of the CDR3 is TGCGCCAGCAGCTTGGTAAGCGACTACCGCTACGAGCAGTACTTC. It yields the protein CASSLVSDYRYEQYF. The chain combines TRBV5-1 with TRBJ2-7, with D perhaps TRBD2 (5 bases). The CDR3 is 15 amino acids. The germline V gene encodes CDR1 SGHRS and CDR2 YFSETQ. V lost 0 bases and J 3 bases, leaving 13 bases between the germline ends.

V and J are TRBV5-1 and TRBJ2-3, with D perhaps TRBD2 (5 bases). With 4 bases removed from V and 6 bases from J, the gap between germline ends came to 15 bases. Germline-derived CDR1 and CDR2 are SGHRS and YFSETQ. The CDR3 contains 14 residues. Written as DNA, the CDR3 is TGCGCCAGCAGCGTTAGCGCGCTCTACGATACGCAGTATTTT. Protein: CASSVSALYDTQYF.

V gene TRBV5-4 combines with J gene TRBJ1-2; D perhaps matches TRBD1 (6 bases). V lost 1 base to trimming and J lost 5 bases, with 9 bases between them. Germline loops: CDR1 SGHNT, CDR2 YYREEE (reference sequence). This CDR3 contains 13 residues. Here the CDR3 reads CASSLNREYGYTF. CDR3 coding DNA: TGTGCCAGCAGCTTGAACAGGGAGTATGGCTACACCTTC.